A single sample is the source of the 15 T cell receptor beta chains below, sequenced in a study of preoperative IRX-2 immunotherapy in early breast cancer. Generated by immunoSEQ multiplex PCR, the TCRdb table keeps only in-frame clones and is missing some. The repertoire holds about 98,000 clones, 80% to 90% seen once, with roughly 2% in the top ten. Noted treatment: preoperative locoregional IRX-2 cytokine immunotherapy. The source material was tumor tissue, sampled after IRX-2 immunotherapy. The receptors here all came from a human donor with breast cancer.

V gene TRBV7-4 combines with J gene TRBJ2-7; 9 positions agree with TRBD1. This CDR3 is 15 amino acids long. From germline, CDR1 is SGHVT and CDR2 SQSDAQ. The V segment lost 1 base and the J segment 3 bases; nucleotides outside the gene matches: 4. The CDR3 loop is CASSLGDREFYEQYF. CDR3 bases: TGTGCCAGCAGCTTAGGGGACAGGGAATTCTACGAGCAGTACTTC.

The chain carries TRBV4-1 and TRBJ2-7; 9 nucleotides line up with TRBD2. The CDR3 extends over 15 amino acids. Germline lookup yields CDR1 MGHRA and CDR2 YSYEKL. After removal of 0 bases from V and 3 bases from J, the junction contained 3 bases not matched to a gene. The CDR3 loop reads CASSQDRRGGYEQYF. In DNA form, the CDR3 reads TGCGCCAGCAGCCAAGATAGGCGGGGGGGCTACGAGCAGTACTTC.

The V and J genes are TRBV1 and TRBJ2-5; the D segment call TRBD2 is taken from the table without a DNA check. TRBV1 is flagged as a pseudogene. The CDR3 totals 13 residues. The CDR3, as DNA: TGCGCCAGCAGCCGGCTAGTGAAAGAGACCCAGTACTTC. As protein: CASSRLVKETQYF.

The chain recombines TRBV1 with TRBJ1-4; TRBD1, the table's D call, lacks a check against the DNA. TRBV1 is recorded as a pseudogene. This CDR3 has 14 residues. In nucleotides, the CDR3 is TGCGCCAGCAGCCAGGACAGGGTGGAAGAAAAACTGTTTTTT. The encoded protein is CASSQDRVEEKLFF.

The chain combines TRBV28 with TRBJ1-3; 9 bases map to TRBD1. Germline-derived CDR1 and CDR2 are MDHEN and SYDVKM. V shed 10 bases, J shed 5 bases, and the junction held 6 bases outside the gene matches. The CDR3 has 13 amino acids. The CDR3 spells CAIQGAGRNTIYF. DNA of the CDR3: TGTGCCATACAGGGGGCGGGCAGAAACACCATATATTTT.

This chain joins TRBV27 and TRBJ2-2; 8 bases are shared with TRBD1. This CDR3 is 15 amino acids long. Germline assignment: CDR1 MNHEY and CDR2 SMNVEV (reference sequence). Germline trimming cut 3 bases from V and 7 bases from J; bases unmatched to any gene: 7. CDR3 loop: CASSLSGGGGGELFF. The CDR3 nucleotides read TGTGCCAGCAGTTTGTCAGGGGGCGGTGGCGGGGAGCTGTTTTTT.

The chain links TRBV5-1 to TRBJ1-6; D may be TRBD1 (5 bases). From germline, CDR1 is SGHRS and CDR2 YFSETQ. V gave up 0 bases and J gave up 7 bases, with 14 bases separating them. The CDR3 is 16 amino acids. CDR3 coding DNA: TGCGCCAGCAGCTTGGCCAGCGGGGGACTGAATTCACCCCTCCACTTT. The encoded protein is CASSLASGGLNSPLHF.

Comments on this clone: The junction departs from germline at one end; a sequencing error may be responsible. V usage is TRBV6-8 and J usage is TRBJ2-1; D is uncertain. CDR1 is MNHGY and CDR2 is SAAAGT in the germline V gene. The CDR3 is made up of 13 amino acids. CDR3 nucleotide sequence: TGTGCCAGCAGTGACTCGAACCTCCCAGTGCAGTTCTTC. Translation gives CASSDSNLPVQFF.

V usage is TRBV22-1 and J usage is TRBJ2-1; the tabulated D call, TRBD1, remains unverified against the DNA. TRBV22-1 has pseudogene status. This CDR3 contains 15 residues. CDR3 nucleotides: TGTGCCAGCAGTTATAGCAGGGACAACTACAATGAGCAGTTCTTC. The encoded protein is CASSYSRDNYNEQFF.

Comment on this clone: Different DNA sequences within this sample yield the same CDR3. The chain recombines TRBV18 with TRBJ2-7; no firm D call. The germline V and J ends were trimmed by 0 bases and 4 bases, with 7 bases remaining between them. The CDR3 covers 13 residues. The germline V gene has CDR1 KGHSH and CDR2 LQKENI. CDR3 coding DNA: TGTGCCAGCTCACCACCGTCCGGGTACGAGCAGTACTTC. Residues: CASSPPSGYEQYF. The whole variable domain, filled in from reference TRBV18 and TRBJ2-7, reads NAGVMQNPRHLVRRRGQEARLRCSPMKGHSHVYWYRQLPEEGLKFMVYLQKENIIDESGMPKERFSAEFPKEGPSILRIQQVVRGDSAAYFCASSPPSGYEQYFGPGTRLTVT.

This chain connects TRBV11-3 to TRBJ2-1; 7 nucleotides align to TRBD1. V trimming: 5 bases; J trimming: 0 bases; junction bases outside the gene matches: 7. Germline CDR1 is SGHNT and CDR2 is YENEEA. This CDR3 region has 16 residues. CDR3 DNA sequence: TGTGCCAGCAGCCGGTCCGGGACAGACTCCTACAATGAGCAGTTCTTC. This sequence encodes CASSRSGTDSYNEQFF.

This chain connects TRBV6-8 to TRBJ2-5, with 8 bases matching TRBD1. Per the germline V gene, CDR1 is MNHGY and CDR2 is SAAAGT. The ends lost 4 bases at V and 10 bases at J; junction bases unmatched: 11. CDR3 length: 14 amino acids. CDR3 amino acids: CASSSLRTGIGQYF. CDR3 in DNA: TGTGCCAGCAGTTCCCTCAGGACAGGGATAGGCCAGTACTTC.

The chain uses TRBV7-7 and TRBJ2-7; D is ambiguous. The CDR3 length is 15 residues. The germline gives CDR1 SSHAT, CDR2 FNYEAQ (reference sequence). Trimming left V 1 base short and J 2 bases short, with 12 bases between. The CDR3 nucleotides are TGTGCCAGCAGCTTAGATAGGCAGGCCACCTACGAGCAGTACTTC. Its protein product is CASSLDRQATYEQYF.

The chain has TRBV19 and TRBJ1-5; possibly TRBD1 for D (5 bases). The germline V and J ends were trimmed by 5 bases and 7 bases, with 15 bases remaining between them. The CDR3 spans 14 residues. The V gene's germline CDR1 is LNHDA and CDR2 SQIVND (reference sequence). CDR3 residues: CASSDRQGWQPQHF. The DNA of the CDR3 is TGTGCCAGTAGTGACCGCCAGGGTTGGCAGCCCCAGCATTTT. The full variable domain, with the rest looked up from reference TRBV19 and TRBJ1-5, is DGGITQSPKYLFRKEGQNVTLSCEQNLNHDAMYWYRQDPGQGLRLIYYSQIVNDFQKGDIAEGYSVSREKKESFPLTVTSAQKNPTAFYLCASSDRQGWQPQHFGDGTRLSIL.

V is TRBV18 and J is TRBJ1-2; 9 bases fit TRBD1. The CDR3 has 14 residues. Germline CDR1 reads KGHSH; CDR2 reads LQKENI. Trimming cost V 3 bases and J 8 bases; bases outside gene matches: 7. CDR3 protein: CASSPSGQGVGYTF. CDR3 nucleotides: TGTGCCAGCTCACCCTCGGGACAGGGAGTCGGCTACACCTTC.